The next 26 T cell receptor beta chains were all read from a single sample in a study of cytotoxic CD8 clonotypes in ibrutinib-treated CLL. Sequenced by immunoSEQ multiplex PCR; TCRdb stores in-frame clones only, minus some. The sample records roughly 76,000 clones, more than 70% being singletons. The starting material was PBMCs, obtained at disease progression, from a patient treated with ibrutinib. The receptors here all came from a human donor with chronic lymphocytic leukemia.

The DNA of the CDR3 is TGTGCCACCAGCAGAGATCAGCGACCTGGGGGAGGGGGCTCCTACGAGCAGTACTTC. Protein product: CATSRDQRPGGGGSYEQYF. The V gene is TRBV15, the J gene TRBJ2-7, with TRBD2 as a possible D gene (7 bases). Germline V gene data show CDR1 as LNHNV and CDR2 as YYDKDF (reference sequence). The CDR3 spans 19 residues. Trimming took 0 bases from V and 0 from J, leaving 21 bases between them.

This clone was seen only a few times. This chain connects TRBV10-1 to TRBJ1-5; a weak D match, TRBD1 (6 bases). The CDR3 runs to 15 residues. Trimming stripped 7 bases from V and 2 bases from J, with 15 bases between. CDR1 WNHNN and CDR2 SYGVQD come from the germline V gene (reference sequence). The CDR3 DNA is TGCGCCAGCAATGCTACAGGGAAAGGCAATCAGCCCCAGCATTTT. Translated: CASNATGKGNQPQHF.

The chain recombines TRBV6-5 with TRBJ2-3, with D unresolved. The CDR3 is 14 residues long. V gave up 4 bases and J gave up 2 bases, with 10 bases separating them. CDR1 and CDR2 from the germline V gene are MNHEY and SVGAGI. CDR3 DNA sequence: TGTGCCAGCAGTTCAGACTTTTTCACAGATACGCAGTATTTT. Translating gives CASSSDFFTDTQYF.

The chain has TRBV5-1 and TRBJ2-7, with a tentative D call TRBD2 (5 bases). V shed 0 bases and J shed 8 bases, with 12 bases lying between them. The CDR3 covers 13 residues. Germline assignment: CDR1 SGHRS and CDR2 YFSETQ. Here the CDR3 DNA reads TGCGCCAGCAGCTTGGACTTCGAGGGCAAGCAGTACTTC. Its translation: CASSLDFEGKQYF.

The chain recombines TRBV18 with TRBJ1-2; TRBD1 agrees at 7 bases. This CDR3 is 15 amino acids long. Germline values: CDR1 KGHSH, CDR2 LQKENI. With 2 bases clipped from V and 2 bases from J, the junction kept 5 bases outside the gene matches. CDR3 sequence (DNA): TGTGCCAGCTCACCAACGCCGACAGGGAACTATGGCTACACCTTC. Translating it yields CASSPTPTGNYGYTF. Supplemented by reference TRBV18 and TRBJ1-2, the full variable domain reads NAGVMQNPRHLVRRRGQEARLRCSPMKGHSHVYWYRQLPEEGLKFMVYLQKENIIDESGMPKERFSAEFPKEGPSILRIQQVVRGDSAAYFCASSPTPTGNYGYTFGSGTRLTVV.

The chain is built from TRBV2 and TRBJ1-1; 8 positions match TRBD1. Germline CDR1 SNHLY, CDR2 FYNNEI. The CDR3 sequence is 12 residues long. Trimming took 9 bases from V and 2 from J; bases not matched to a gene: 2. As DNA, the CDR3 is TGTGCCAGGACAGGGGTTAACACTGAAGCTTTCTTT. Its translation: CARTGVNTEAFF.

This chain uses TRBV5-4 with TRBJ2-7; 8 nucleotides line up with TRBD2. The CDR3 totals 14 residues. V gave up 3 bases and J gave up 3 bases; unmatched junction bases: 5. Germline assignment: CDR1 SGHNT and CDR2 YYREEE (reference sequence). CDR3 protein: CASSSREGGYEQYF. CDR3 sequence (DNA): TGTGCCAGCAGCTCCCGGGAGGGCGGCTACGAGCAGTACTTC. Full variable domain (rest looked up from reference TRBV5-4 and TRBJ2-7): ETGVTQSPTHLIKTRGQQVTLRCSSQSGHNTVSWYQQALGQGPQFIFQYYREEENGRGNFPPRFSGLQFPNYSSELNVNALELDDSALYLCASSSREGGYEQYFGPGTRLTVT.

This chain links TRBV2 with TRBJ2-7, with unresolved D. The ends were cut back, 7 bases at V and 10 bases at J, with 23 bases in the middle. Germline V gene sequence: CDR1 SNHLY, CDR2 FYNNEI. The CDR3 covers 14 residues. CDR3 amino acids: CASTDPGPAHAQYF. The CDR3 DNA sequence: TGTGCCAGCACCGATCCCGGCCCGGCCCATGCTCAGTACTTC. Variable domain in full (rest from reference TRBV2 and TRBJ2-7): EPEVTQTPSHQVTQMGQEVILRCVPISNHLYFYWYRQILGQKVEFLVSFYNNEISEKSEIFDDQFSVERPDGSNFTLKIRSTKLEDSAMYFCASTDPGPAHAQYFGPGTRLTVT.

The V and J genes are TRBV7-2 and TRBJ1-4, with D unresolved. Trimming removed 7 bases at V and 0 bases at J, with 9 bases between. Germline V CDR1 and CDR2: SGHTA, FQGNSA. The CDR3 contains 14 residues. CDR3 bases: TGTGCCAGCAAACAAGACGCAACTAATGAAAAACTGTTTTTT. The encoded protein is CASKQDATNEKLFF. The variable domain in full, with the rest retrieved from reference TRBV7-2 and TRBJ1-4, is GAGVSQSPSNKVTEKGKDVELRCDPISGHTALYWYRQSLGQGLEFLIYFQGNSAPDKSGLPSDRFSAERTGGSVSTLTIQRTQQEDSAVYLCASKQDATNEKLFFGSGTQLSVL.

This rearrangement joins TRBV4-2 to TRBJ1-1; TRBD1 might be the D (6 bases). The CDR3 has 15 amino acids. Germline CDR1 LGHNA, CDR2 YNFKEQ. V lost 4 bases and J 4 bases, leaving 16 bases between the germline ends. Here the CDR3 reads CASSPSLGQSTEAFF. In DNA, the CDR3 is TGTGCCAGCAGCCCCTCTCTTGGACAGTCCACTGAAGCTTTCTTT.

This chain joins TRBV5-1 and TRBJ2-7, with D maybe TRBD2 (6 bases). V was cut by 4 bases and J by 3 bases, with 11 bases left in between. CDR3 length: 13 amino acids. Germline V gene lookup returns CDR1 SGHRS and CDR2 YFSETQ. CDR3 amino acids: CASSGNSGYEQYF. Here the CDR3 DNA reads TGCGCCAGCAGCGGTAATAGCGGCTACGAGCAGTACTTC.

The chain uses TRBV2 and TRBJ1-5; D is unclear. Deletions cut 5 bases from V and 4 bases from J, with 9 bases between. CDR1 and CDR2 from the germline V gene are SNHLY and FYNNEI. CDR3 size: 13 residues. The CDR3 coding sequence is TGTGCCAGCAGTAGGGCAGAAAATCAGCCCCAGCATTTT. It codes for CASSRAENQPQHF.

This chain connects TRBV6-4 to TRBJ1-1; 7 nucleotides match TRBD1. The V gene end was trimmed by 5 bases and the J gene end by 7 bases; junction bases not matched to a gene: 13. The germline gives CDR1 MRHNA, CDR2 SNTAGT. This CDR3 contains 15 residues. In DNA form, the CDR3 reads TGTGCCAGCAGTCCCTCCGAGGGGGCGGGGGTTGAAGCTTTCTTT. As protein: CASSPSEGAGVEAFF.

The V call is TRBV5-1, the J call TRBJ1-2, with 7 nucleotides matching TRBD1. With 2 bases clipped from V and 6 bases from J, the junction kept 7 bases outside the gene matches. The CDR3 has 14 amino acids. Germline values: CDR1 SGHRS, CDR2 YFSETQ. This CDR3 reads CASSFGQENHGYTF. The CDR3 DNA follows: TGCGCCAGCAGCTTTGGACAGGAAAATCATGGCTACACCTTC.

The V call is TRBV28, the J call TRBJ2-7; D is undetermined. The CDR3 spans 11 residues. V was clipped by 11 bases and J by 4 bases, with 12 bases between them. Germline assignment: CDR1 MDHEN and CDR2 SYDVKM. CDR3 coding DNA: TGTGCCGTTCGCCAGGATTACGAGCAGTACTTC. Translation gives CAVRQDYEQYF.

The sample holds a few counts of this clone. CDR3: CASSEGGGNTIYF. The CDR3 DNA reads as TGTGCCAGCAGTGAGGGGGGAGGAAACACCATATATTTT. The chain is built from TRBV6-1 and TRBJ1-3, with a weak D call TRBD1 (5 bases). Trimming took 3 bases from V and 4 from J, leaving 7 bases between them. Germline CDR1 and CDR2: MNHNS and SASEGT. The CDR3 is 13 residues long.

The CDR3: CASSRTSGGMVQYF. The DNA of the CDR3 is TGTGCCAGCAGCCGGACTAGCGGGGGTATGGTACAGTACTTC. The V gene is TRBV6-5, the J gene TRBJ2-4; 13 nucleotides agree with TRBD2. The V gene's germline CDR1 is MNHEY and CDR2 SVGAGI. J lost 13 bases, V lost 6 bases, and 9 bases had no gene match. The CDR3 extends over 14 amino acids.

This rearrangement joins TRBV5-6 to TRBJ1-6; D not certain. V gave up 2 bases and J gave up 7 bases, with 7 bases separating them. This CDR3 region has 13 residues. Germline CDR1 SGHDT, CDR2 YYEEEE. The DNA of the CDR3 is TGTGCCAGCAGCTTTAGTCCAAATTCACCCCTCCACTTT. This codes for CASSFSPNSPLHF.

The chain joins TRBV5-6 to TRBJ2-7; D is perhaps TRBD1 or TRBD2 (5 bases each). The CDR3 covers 15 residues. The germline V gene has CDR1 SGHDT and CDR2 YYEEEE. Trimming removed 2 bases at V and 0 bases at J, with 12 bases between. The CDR3 DNA is TGTGCCAGCAGCTTTCTCGGGGCGAGCTCCTACGAGCAGTACTTC. It translates to CASSFLGASSYEQYF.

The J gene is TRBJ2-7, the V gene TRBV7-2; the D is unclear. Germline V lookup: CDR1 SGHTA, CDR2 FQGNSA. V was trimmed by 0 bases and J by 2 bases, leaving 11 bases between them. The CDR3 totals 15 residues. CDR3 in amino acids: CASSLAIQRTYEQYF. The CDR3 bases are TGTGCCAGCAGCTTAGCCATTCAGAGAACCTACGAGCAGTACTTC.

V usage is TRBV30 and J usage is TRBJ1-1, with D unresolved. The CDR3 has 15 amino acids. The germline CDR1 and CDR2 sequences are GTSNPN and SVGIG (reference sequence). Deletions cut 0 bases from V and 5 bases from J, with 16 bases between. For the CDR3, the DNA is TGTGCCTGGAGTGTATTGACTACTCGCGGGACTGAAGCTTTCTTT. Protein: CAWSVLTTRGTEAFF.

This chain links TRBV7-9 with TRBJ1-2; D is undetermined. The CDR3 has 14 amino acids. Germline loops: CDR1 SEHNR, CDR2 FQNEAQ (reference sequence). V dropped 3 bases and J dropped 1 base, with 9 bases sitting between them. The chain's CDR3 is CASSFGGINYGYTF. The CDR3 DNA reads TGTGCCAGCAGCTTCGGCGGGATTAACTATGGCTACACCTTC.

The chain has TRBV14 and TRBJ1-1; tentative D call: TRBD1 (5 bases). Trimming took 4 bases from V and 4 from J, leaving 10 bases between them. Germline CDR1 reads SGHDN; CDR2 reads FVKESK. The length of the CDR3 is 13 residues. The CDR3 region is CASSRQGFTEAFF. In nucleotides, the CDR3 is TGTGCCAGCAGCCGTCAGGGTTTCACTGAAGCTTTCTTT.

The chain recombines TRBV4-1 with TRBJ2-6; 8 bases line up with TRBD2. V shed 4 bases and J 2 bases; nucleotides not matched to a gene: 7. CDR3 length: 17 amino acids. The germline CDR1 and CDR2 sequences are MGHRA and YSYEKL. In DNA form, the CDR3 reads TGCGCCAGCAGCCGCGGCCCAGCGGGGGCTGGGGCCAACGTCCTGACTTTC. Translated: CASSRGPAGAGANVLTF.

The chain recombines TRBV19 with TRBJ2-3; 13 positions agree with TRBD2. Germline CDR1 LNHDA, CDR2 SQIVND (reference sequence). The CDR3 covers 16 residues. The J segment lost 2 bases and the V segment lost 5 bases, leaving 4 bases of the junction unmatched. The DNA for the CDR3 is TGTGCCAGTAGTGGGGGACTAGCGGGACTCACAGATACGCAGTATTTT. Translating gives CASSGGLAGLTDTQYF.

This chain connects TRBV5-1 to TRBJ2-2; the D gene could be TRBD1 or TRBD2 (5 bases each). Germline CDR1 reads SGHRS; CDR2 reads YFSETQ. This CDR3 is 13 amino acids long. With 1 base removed from V and 9 bases from J, the gap between germline ends came to 10 bases. CDR3 DNA: TGCGCCAGCAGCTTGTCGGGGACCCGGGAGCTGTTTTTT. Amino acid sequence: CASSLSGTRELFF. Using reference TRBV5-1 and TRBJ2-2 for the parts outside the CDR3, the full variable domain is KAGVTQTPRYLIKTRGQQVTLSCSPISGHRSVSWYQQTPGQGLQFLFEYFSETQRNKGNFPGRFSGRQFSNSRSEMNVSTLELGDSALYLCASSLSGTRELFFGEGSRLTVL.